The clone carrying this TCR beta chain was counted many times. The antigen remains undetermined. The data are from a study of T-cell reconstitution after alpha-beta-depleted transplantation in children. Preparing the TCRbeta library involved the use of unique molecular identifiers. TCRdb redid the calling of the PCR reads with MiXCR, one entry per CDR3 protein. The table shows 540,000 or so distinct CDR3 sequences, with under 30% occurring only once. Notes on the study in general: Reports say that about two months after transplant, the alpha-beta T cells came out of several hundred graft clones that had expanded. T-cell counts and diversity at one year post-transplant came mainly from newly produced T cells. Diversity of TCRbeta at day 60 was high in some patients, arising from surviving recipient T cells and thymic progenitors.

Germline values: CDR1 SGHRS, CDR2 YFSETQ. The V gene lost 3 bases and the J gene lost 0 bases, with 10 bases spanning the gap. CDR3 length equals 15 residues. The sequencing used PBMCs, mostly from graft donor cells, collected 360 days after TCRalphabeta/CD19-depleted stem cell transplant. This chain links TRBV5-1 with TRBJ1-5, with D uncertain. This TCR derives from a boy younger than two who had a stem cell transplant for acute myeloid leukemia, so the T cells may come from the graft donor. This CDR3 reads CASSWSGVSNQPQHF. For the CDR3, the DNA is TGCGCCAGCAGCTGGAGCGGGGTTAGCAATCAGCCCCAGCATTTT.